These 14 T cell receptor beta chains originate from one sample sequenced in a study of blood T cell repertoires in COVID-19 (TCRdb year 2020). The library was built by means of the immunoSEQ multiplex PCR assay. The table comes from immuneACCESS by way of TCRdb, which keeps in-frame sequences with V and J called. Part of the clones is missing from these tables; in studies checked, under half for an unresolved V gene and the rest for unknown reasons. In this sample the table shows 220,000 or so clones, approximately 82% of which occur a single time. The ten largest make up about 3.8% of the sample. The sequenced sample was peripheral blood. The receptors were sampled from a woman aged 80 or over with acute or convalescent COVID-19.

The V gene is TRBV6-6, the J gene TRBJ2-6; TRBD1 is a possible D gene (5 bases). Germline CDR1 and CDR2: MNHNY and SVGAGI (reference sequence). The germline V and J ends were trimmed by 5 bases and 0 bases, with 20 bases remaining between them. CDR3 length: 19 residues. CDR3 coding DNA: TGTGCCAGCAGTCCCAGGCCTCAGGGATCCCGCTCTGGGGCCAACGTCCTGACTTTC. This translates into CASSPRPQGSRSGANVLTF.

The chain couples TRBV4-1 to TRBJ2-1, with a tentative D call TRBD2 (5 bases). Trimming left V 1 base short and J 0 bases short, with 19 bases between. From germline, CDR1 is MGHRA and CDR2 YSYEKL. The length of the CDR3 is 19 residues. In nucleotides, the CDR3 is TGCGCCAGCAGCCAAGTATCTAGCTGGGTTCGGAGCTCCTACAATGAGCAGTTCTTC. It encodes CASSQVSSWVRSSYNEQFF.

The chain joins TRBV3-1 (or the pseudogene TRBV3-2) to TRBJ1-1; 10 nucleotides line up with TRBD1. Germline V lookup: CDR1 LGHDT, CDR2 YNNKEL (reference sequence). The CDR3 extends over 14 amino acids. V was clipped by 6 bases and J by 7 bases; unmatched bases: 8. CDR3 bases: TGTGCCAGCAGTCTAAGGGACAGGGGTGATGAAGCTTTCTTT. It encodes CASSLRDRGDEAFF.

The rearrangement uses TRBV7-9 and TRBJ1-1; weak D call: TRBD1 (6 bases). Trimming removed 2 bases from V and 3 bases from J, with 10 bases in between. The CDR3 has 14 amino acids. CDR1 and CDR2 from the germline V gene are SEHNR and FQNEAQ (reference sequence). CDR3 in DNA: TGTGCCAGCAGCTTACTGGCAGGGGACACTGAAGCTTTCTTT. It yields the protein CASSLLAGDTEAFF.

V is TRBV19 and J is TRBJ2-7, with TRBD2 matching over 8 bases. In germline, CDR1 is LNHDA, CDR2 SQIVND (reference sequence). V shed 2 bases, J shed 3 bases, and the junction held 9 bases outside the gene matches. The CDR3 contains 16 residues. CDR3 sequence reads: CASSIRYSGGHYEQYF. DNA for the CDR3: TGTGCCAGTAGTATAAGGTACAGCGGGGGCCACTACGAGCAGTACTTC.

This clone occurred a few times. The rearrangement uses TRBV11-1 and TRBJ2-1, with D perhaps matching TRBD2 (5 bases). There are 15 residues in the CDR3. Trimming took 4 bases from V and 0 from J, leaving 10 bases between them. Germline loops: CDR1 SGHAT, CDR2 FQDESV (reference sequence). The CDR3 reads CASSSSRISYNEQFF. CDR3 DNA sequence: TGTGCCAGCAGCTCTAGCAGAATCTCCTACAATGAGCAGTTCTTC.

J is TRBJ1-6 and V is TRBV5-4; D ambiguous. CDR1 SGHNT and CDR2 YYREEE come from the germline V gene (reference sequence). Trimming took off 3 bases at V and 7 bases at J, with 5 bases between the two ends. This CDR3 contains 12 residues. The CDR3 DNA is TGTGCCAGCAGCTCCCTCAATTCACCCCTCCACTTT. It translates to CASSSLNSPLHF.

This clone has a handful of counts. V gene TRBV7-2 combines with J gene TRBJ2-5; TRBD2 agrees at 8 bases. The germline CDR1 and CDR2 sequences are SGHTA and FQGNSA. The CDR3 is made up of 14 amino acids. Trimming cost V 3 bases and J 5 bases; bases outside gene matches: 5. The DNA for the CDR3 is TGTGCCAGCAGCTTTGGCGGGGGGCCGGAGACCCAGTACTTC. Its protein product is CASSFGGGPETQYF.

This sequence joins TRBV5-1 and TRBJ1-4; D ambiguous. Germline V gene data show CDR1 as SGHRS and CDR2 as YFSETQ. This CDR3 is 16 amino acids long. The V and J ends lost 0 bases and 4 bases respectively, with 13 bases between them. The CDR3 DNA sequence: TGCGCCAGCAGCTTGGAAGGGAGAGACTTTAATGAAAAACTGTTTTTT. It is translated as CASSLEGRDFNEKLFF.

This clone was observed a single time. V usage is TRBV6-5 and J usage is TRBJ2-7; the D is unclear. Trimming shortened V by 8 bases and J by 2 bases, and 7 bases separated the two germline ends. The CDR3 loop spans 11 amino acids. The germline gives CDR1 MNHEY, CDR2 SVGAGI. CDR3 region: CASGRTYEQYF. The DNA of the CDR3 is TGTGCCAGCGGCAGGACCTACGAGCAGTACTTC.

This clone was seen only once. V gene TRBV7-8 combines with J gene TRBJ1-2; 8 bases are shared with TRBD1. V trimming: 1 base; J trimming: 6 bases; junction bases outside the gene matches: 7. Germline CDR1 SGHVS, CDR2 FQNEAQ. This CDR3 is 15 amino acids long. This CDR3 is CASSLESGTGNGYTF. The CDR3 nucleotides read TGTGCCAGCAGCTTAGAGTCCGGGACAGGAAATGGCTACACCTTC.

This rearrangement joins TRBV25-1 to TRBJ1-2, with TRBD1 matching over 8 bases. Trimming cost V 5 bases and J 4 bases; bases outside gene matches: 6. The CDR3 runs to 14 residues. Germline lookup yields CDR1 MGHDK and CDR2 SYGVNS. The CDR3 nucleotides are TGTGCCAGCAGTCAGGGGGCGTGGGGCTATGGCTACACCTTC. This translates into CASSQGAWGYGYTF.

This chain uses TRBV4-3 with TRBJ1-5, with D unresolved. Germline-derived CDR1 and CDR2 are LGHNA and YSLEER. Trimming took off 0 bases at V and 3 bases at J, with 6 bases between the two ends. The CDR3 spans 14 residues. The CDR3 protein is CASSQEAFNQPQHF. In DNA, the CDR3 is TGCGCCAGCAGCCAAGAGGCCTTCAATCAGCCCCAGCATTTT.

The genes are TRBV27 and TRBJ2-5; 15 nucleotides align to TRBD2. Trimming took 4 bases from V and 5 from J; bases not matched to a gene: 2. Germline CDR1 MNHEY, CDR2 SMNVEV (reference sequence). This CDR3 is 15 amino acids long. CDR3 region: CASSSGTSGGETQYF. In nucleotides, the CDR3 is TGTGCCAGCAGTTCCGGGACTAGCGGGGGGGAGACCCAGTACTTC.